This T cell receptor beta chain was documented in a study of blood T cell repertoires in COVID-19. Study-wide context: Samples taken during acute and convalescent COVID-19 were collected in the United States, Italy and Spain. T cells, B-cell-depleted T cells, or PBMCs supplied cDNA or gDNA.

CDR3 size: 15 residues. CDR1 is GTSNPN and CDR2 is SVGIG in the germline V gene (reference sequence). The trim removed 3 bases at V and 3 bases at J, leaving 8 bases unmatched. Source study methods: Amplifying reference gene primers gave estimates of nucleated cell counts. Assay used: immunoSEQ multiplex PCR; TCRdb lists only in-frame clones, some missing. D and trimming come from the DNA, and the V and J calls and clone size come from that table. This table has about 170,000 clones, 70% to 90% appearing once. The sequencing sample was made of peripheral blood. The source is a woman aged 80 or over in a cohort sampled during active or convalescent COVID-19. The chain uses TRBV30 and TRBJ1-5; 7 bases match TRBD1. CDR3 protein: CAWRRQGWDNQPQHF. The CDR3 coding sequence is TGTGCCTGGAGGCGACAGGGATGGGACAATCAGCCCCAGCATTTT.